These 5 T cell receptor beta chains were sequenced from one sample in a study of technical replicates of blood from a few donors (dated by TCRdb to about 2017). The method behind the library was the immunoSEQ multiplex PCR assay. In its TCRdb copy, this immuneACCESS table keeps in-frame sequences only and misses some clones. Where compared with another copy, unresolved V genes explain less than half of these, and the others have no known cause. The sample table contains under 80,000 clones; only one count was recorded for about 91% of them. The biggest ten clones account for around 0.37% of the sample. The source material was T cells isolated from PBMCs. The receptors originated from a human donor in good health. Some clones in this sample may be carry-over from other donors' samples.

The chain uses TRBV21-1 and TRBJ2-7; the D segment call TRBD2 is taken from the table without a DNA check. TRBV21-1 is termed a pseudogene. This CDR3 is built from 14 residues. CDR3 in DNA: TGTGCCAGCAGCAATTTCAACTACTCCTACGAGCAGTACTTC. It is translated as CASSNFNYSYEQYF.

In its sample, this clone was seen once. Here the CDR3 DNA reads TGTGCCAGCAGCAACGGACGGGGTCAAGAGACCCAGTACTTC. It is translated as CASSNGRGQETQYF. The rearrangement uses TRBV5-6 and TRBJ2-5; D possibly corresponds to TRBD2 (5 bases). The CDR3 runs to 14 residues. Germline V gene sequence: CDR1 SGHDT, CDR2 YYEEEE. V was trimmed by 4 bases and J by 2 bases, leaving 12 bases between them.

This chain connects TRBV7-9 to TRBJ2-7, with 7 bases matching TRBD2. Trimming cost V 3 bases and J 2 bases; bases outside gene matches: 7. Germline lookup yields CDR1 SEHNR and CDR2 FQNEAQ (reference sequence). The CDR3 extends over 15 amino acids. The CDR3: CASSFTRLAAYEQYF. CDR3 nucleotides: TGTGCCAGCAGCTTTACCAGACTAGCCGCCTACGAGCAGTACTTC.

V and J are TRBV6-5 and TRBJ2-7; TRBD1 matches at 7 bases. J gave up 3 bases and V 5 bases, and 4 bases lay outside the gene matches. Germline loops: CDR1 MNHEY, CDR2 SVGAGI. The length of the CDR3 is 13 residues. In nucleotides, the CDR3 is TGTGCCAGCAGTCGGGACAGAGACTACGAGCAGTACTTC. Residues: CASSRDRDYEQYF.

This clone was detected a few times. J is TRBJ1-2 and V is TRBV14; 7 bases fit TRBD1. This CDR3 comprises 13 residues. Germline V CDR1 and CDR2: SGHDN, FVKESK. Trimming cost V 4 bases and J 5 bases; bases outside gene matches: 4. The CDR3 sequence: CASSPGTVYGYTF. CDR3 DNA sequence: TGTGCCAGCAGCCCGGGGACAGTTTATGGCTACACCTTC.